These T cell receptor beta chains were read from a single sample in a study of blood T cells in healthy people across ages. TCRdb redid the calling of the 5' RACE reads with MiXCR, one entry per CDR3 protein. This sample yields around 990,000 distinct CDR3 sequences, of which 35% to 40% are seen a single time; around 14% belongs to the top ten. Sequenced: blood. Receptors were obtained from a man aged 18 to 29 in good health. Both conserved end residues are part of each CDR3. Fields, in order: J gene, clone size, D gene, V gene, CDR3 protein, CDR3 DNA. The D gene is left open where the match is weak. Rows give clone size only sometimes, using once, few, many, or a class for an expanded clone.

>TRBJ2-3|.|.|TRBV27
CASSFWIGGTDTQYF
TGTGCCAGCAGTTTCTGGATCGGGGGCACAGATACGCAGTATTTT
>TRBJ1-5|.|.|TRBV20-1
CSARAPGPGGQHF
TGCAGTGCTAGAGCCCCGGGGCCAGGTGGCCAGCATTTT
>TRBJ2-7|.|.|TRBV30
CAGSEQINEQYF
TGTGCCGGGAGTGAACAGATAAATGAGCAGTACTTC
>TRBJ2-4|.|TRBD1|TRBV9
CASSAFGDRAGNNEQYF
TGTGCCAGCAGCGCCTTTGGGGACAGGGCCGGCAACAATGAGCAGTACTTC
>TRBJ1-3|few|.|TRBV5-1
CASSYRSSGNTIYF
TGCGCCAGCAGCTACCGGAGCTCTGGAAACACCATATATTTT
>TRBJ1-4|.|TRBD1|TRBV3-1
CASNPDRTGRTNEKLFF
TGTGCCAGCAACCCAGACCGGACAGGGCGGACTAATGAAAAACTGTTTTTT
>TRBJ1-4|.|.|TRBV9
CASRGALNEKLFF
TGTGCCAGCAGAGGGGCCCTAAATGAAAAACTGTTTTTT
>TRBJ1-5|few|.|TRBV7-8
CASTETSNQPQHF
TGTGCCAGCACCGAAACGAGCAATCAGCCCCAGCATTTT
>TRBJ2-3|.|.|TRBV27
CASNPLGELRLAWTDTQYF
TGTGCCAGCAACCCTCTGGGGGAGTTACGTCTAGCATGGACAGATACGCAGTATTTT
>TRBJ2-5|.|TRBD2|TRBV20-1
CSARDILGTTDNEQYF
TGCAGTGCTAGAGATATTCTCGGGACTACCGACAATGAGCAGTACTTC
>TRBJ1-1|few|.|TRBV12-3/TRBV12-4
CASSSIRFGGNTEAFF
TGTGCCAGCAGTTCCATCCGCTTTGGTGGGAACACTGAAGCTTTCTTT
>TRBJ2-4|.|.|TRBV7-9
CASSLRGRSGDEQYF
TGTGCCAGCAGCCTTAGGGGGAGATCTGGGGATGAGCAGTACTTC
>TRBJ1-2|many|.|TRBV3-1
CASSPTPNYGYTF
TGTGCCAGCAGTCCAACTCCAAACTATGGCTACACCTTC
>TRBJ1-4|.|.|TRBV12-3/TRBV12-4
CASSLSLDLNDEKLFF
TGTGCCAGCAGTTTGTCCTTGGACCTAAATGATGAAAAACTGTTTTTT
>TRBJ1-1|.|.|TRBV24-1
CATSGLLWRAEAFF
TGTGCCACCAGTGGTTTGCTGTGGAGGGCTGAAGCTTTCTTT
>TRBJ1-4|few|TRBD1|TRBV7-6
CASSSLGQSNEKLFF
TGTGCCAGCAGCTCTCTGGGACAGAGTAATGAAAAACTGTTTTTT
>TRBJ2-1|few|TRBD1|TRBV10-3
CAITQGVSYNEQFF
TGTGCCATCACTCAGGGGGTATCCTACAATGAGCAGTTCTTC
>TRBJ2-5|.|TRBD2|TRBV4-2
CASSQLAGGVETQYF
TGTGCCAGCAGCCAACTAGCGGGGGGTGTAGAGACCCAGTACTTC
>TRBJ1-1|few|TRBD1|TRBV9
CASSTGQPNTEAFF
TGTGCCAGCAGCACGGGACAGCCGAACACTGAAGCTTTCTTT
>TRBJ2-5|.|.|TRBV7-9
CASSFPQTGERYF
TGTGCCAGCAGCTTTCCACAGACGGGTGAGCGGTACTTC
>TRBJ2-2|few|.|TRBV7-9
CASSLESAGRNTGELFF
TGTGCCAGCAGCTTAGAATCCGCGGGACGGAACACCGGGGAGCTGTTTTTT
>TRBJ1-4|many|.|TRBV7-2
CASSLGLDEKLFF
TGTGCCAGCAGCTTAGGGTTGGACGAAAAACTGTTTTTT